One and the same sample provided the 25 T cell receptor beta chains below, sequenced in a study of T cells in Graves' hyperthyroidism and ophthalmopathy. Authors of the study amplified TCR beta CDR3 regions from RNA transcripts. The study used the HTBI primer set for a first-round RT-PCR of the TCR CDR3. Each CDR3 protein gets one entry after TCRdb re-called the multiplex PCR reads with MiXCR. The sample lists fewer than 550,000 distinct CDR3 sequences; 15% to 19% were seen once. Sequenced input: blood. The source of these receptors is a woman aged 18-35 years with Graves' hyperthyroidism.

This clonotype was recorded many times. DNA for the CDR3: TGTGCCAGCAGCTTATCCGCCCGTGGCTCGGGGAAAAACATTCAGTACTTC. It codes for CASSLSARGSGKNIQYF. V is TRBV11-2 and J is TRBJ2-4; D may be TRBD2 (5 bases). Germline CDR1 reads SGHAT; CDR2 reads FQNNGV. The V end lost 2 bases, the J end lost 4 bases, and 18 bases lay between the germline ends. CDR3 length equals 17 residues.

This clonotype has only one observation. J is TRBJ1-3 and V is TRBV7-2; D remains ambiguous. The CDR3 contains 14 residues. The germline CDR1 and CDR2 sequences are SGHTA and FQGNSA. Trimming took off 0 bases at V and 3 bases at J, with 6 bases between the two ends. DNA for the CDR3: TGTGCCAGCAGCTTAGCGGCGGGTGGAAACACCATATATTTT. Its translation: CASSLAAGGNTIYF.

The chain is built from TRBV7-8 and TRBJ2-2; D is unclear. This CDR3 region has 18 residues. Germline V gives CDR1 SGHVS, CDR2 FQNEAQ. Trimming removed 2 bases at V and 2 bases at J, with 18 bases between. The CDR3 region is CASSLSTHEAPNTGELFF. In nucleotides, the CDR3 is TGTGCCAGCAGCTTATCCACACACGAAGCACCCAACACCGGGGAGCTGTTTTTT.

This clonotype was observed a handful of times. The chain joins TRBV6-1 to TRBJ1-2; 7 bases line up with TRBD1. The germline V gene has CDR1 MNHNS and CDR2 SASEGT. The ends lost 5 bases at V and 4 bases at J; junction bases unmatched: 13. The CDR3 length is 16 residues. The CDR3 sequence: CASSSSDRAARYGYTF. The CDR3 nucleotides are TGTGCCAGCAGTTCGAGCGACAGGGCGGCGCGCTATGGCTACACCTTC.

This clonotype has ten or more counts. V is TRBV11-2 and J is TRBJ2-4; 7 nucleotides match TRBD1. The junction had 9 bases not matched to a gene; V was cut back by 6 bases and J by 1 base. The CDR3 consists of 16 residues. Germline V gene data show CDR1 as SGHAT and CDR2 as FQNNGV. This CDR3 reads CASRLTGVRAKNIQYF. CDR3 nucleotide sequence: TGTGCCAGCAGGCTTACAGGGGTACGGGCCAAAAACATTCAGTACTTC. Full variable domain (missing parts from reference TRBV11-2 and TRBJ2-4): EAGVAQSPRYKIIEKRQSVAFWCNPISGHATLYWYQQILGQGPKLLIQFQNNGVVDDSQLPKDRFSAERLKGVDSTLKIQPAKLEDSAVYLCASRLTGVRAKNIQYFGAGTRLSVL.

This clonotype was counted a few times. A clone one base away is much larger, so this may be a read error. V usage is TRBV2 and J usage is TRBJ2-3; D is possibly TRBD2 (5 bases). The length of the CDR3 is 15 residues. The ends were cut back, 5 bases at V and 4 bases at J, with 16 bases in the middle. Germline V lookup: CDR1 SNHLY, CDR2 FYNNEI. The DNA of the CDR3 is TGTGCCAGCAGTTCAGCGAGAGGGCCCGCAGATACGCAGTATTTT. This sequence encodes CASSSARGPADTQYF.

This clonotype was detected ten times or more. V usage is TRBV3-1 and J usage is TRBJ1-2; D ambiguous. Between the trimmed V and J ends, which lost 1 base and 4 bases, there was a span of 10 bases. The germline V gene encodes CDR1 LGHDT and CDR2 YNNKEL (reference sequence). This CDR3 spans 14 amino acids. In nucleotides, the CDR3 is TGTGCCAGCAGCCAAGGCAGGTCCTCCTATGGCTACACCTTC. Translated, it gives CASSQGRSSYGYTF. Filled out from reference TRBV3-1 and TRBJ1-2, the complete variable domain reads DTAVSQTPKYLVTQMGNDKSIKCEQNLGHDTMYWYKQDSKKFLKIMFSYNNKELIINETVPNRFSPKSPDKAHLNLHINSLELGDSAVYFCASSQGRSSYGYTFGSGTRLTVV.

V usage is TRBV7-3 and J usage is TRBJ2-5; 8 positions agree with TRBD1. Germline V gene data show CDR1 as SGHTA and CDR2 as FQGTGA. V shed 4 bases, J shed 1 base, and the junction held 5 bases outside the gene matches. The CDR3 spans 15 residues. Here the CDR3 reads CASSSRQGPQETQYF. The DNA of the CDR3 is TGTGCCAGCAGCTCCAGACAGGGGCCCCAAGAGACCCAGTACTTC.

This clonotype was seen only a few times. The V gene is TRBV18, the J gene TRBJ2-5; 9 bases match TRBD1. V shed 2 bases, J shed 1 base, and the junction held 17 bases outside the gene matches. CDR3 size: 20 residues. In germline, CDR1 is KGHSH, CDR2 LQKENI. The CDR3 spells CASSPSAGQGRKSFQETQYF. In DNA, the CDR3 is TGTGCCAGCTCACCAAGCGCGGGACAGGGCCGAAAATCCTTCCAAGAGACCCAGTACTTC.

The V call is TRBV4-1, the J call TRBJ2-7, with a tentative D call TRBD1 (6 bases). The ends were cut back, 0 bases at V and 5 bases at J, with 11 bases in the middle. Per germline, CDR1 MGHRA and CDR2 YSYEKL. The length of the CDR3 is 14 residues. The CDR3 coding sequence is TGCGCCAGCAGCCAAGACAAGGGGGTTCACGAGCAGTACTTC. Its protein product is CASSQDKGVHEQYF.

This clonotype occurred many times. Here the CDR3 DNA reads TGTGCCAGCAGCTTAAGAGATCGGGCCGATGAGACCCAGTACTTC. It yields the protein CASSLRDRADETQYF. The rearrangement joins TRBV13 to TRBJ2-5; D unclear. V was shortened by 2 bases and J by 5 bases, with 15 bases between the two germline ends. The CDR3 has 15 residues. CDR1 is PRHDT and CDR2 is FYEKMQ in the germline V gene (reference sequence). Together with reference TRBV13 and TRBJ2-5, the CDR3 gives the full variable domain: AAGVIQSPRHLIKEKRETATLKCYPIPRHDTVYWYQQGPGQDPQFLISFYEKMQSDKGSIPDRFSAQQFSDYHSELNMSSLELGDSALYFCASSLRDRADETQYFGPGTRLLVL.

This clonotype was observed many times. The chain is built from TRBV5-1 and TRBJ2-2, with unresolved D. This CDR3 is built from 13 residues. Trimming shortened V by 1 base and J by 7 bases, and 8 bases separated the two germline ends. CDR1 and CDR2 (germline): SGHRS, YFSETQ. The CDR3 nucleotides read TGCGCCAGCAGCTTGCATGATAGCGGGGAGCTGTTTTTT. The encoded protein is CASSLHDSGELFF.

To note about this clonotype: A much more abundant neighbour one base away suggests this may be a read error. CDR3 bases: TGTGCCAGCAGTTGGGTGGCCGAGGAGCTGTTTTTT. It specifies CASSWVAEELFF. The V gene is TRBV12-3 or TRBV12-4, the J gene TRBJ2-2; D is ambiguous. The CDR3 is 12 amino acids. Trimming left V 4 bases short and J 10 bases short, with 10 bases between.

At least ten counts were recorded for this clonotype. The genes are TRBV7-8 and TRBJ1-5, with D unresolved. The CDR3 is made up of 15 amino acids. The V end was cut by 5 bases, the J end by 0 bases, with 11 bases between. Germline loops: CDR1 SGHVS, CDR2 FQNEAQ. CDR3 amino acids: CASSPTEGSNQPQHF. The CDR3 DNA is TGTGCCAGCAGCCCAACGGAGGGTAGCAATCAGCCCCAGCATTTT. The full variable domain, its missing parts supplied by reference TRBV7-8 and TRBJ1-5, is GAGVSQSPRYKVAKRGQDVALRCDPISGHVSLFWYQQALGQGPEFLTYFQNEAQLDKSGLPSDRFFAERPEGSVSTLKIQRTQQEDSAVYLCASSPTEGSNQPQHFGDGTRLSIL.

This sequence joins TRBV20-1 and TRBJ2-7; 16 nucleotides line up with TRBD2. Germline CDR1 reads DFQATT; CDR2 reads SNEGSKA (reference sequence). V was clipped by 0 bases and J by 5 bases; unmatched bases: 1. The CDR3 consists of 15 residues. CDR3 DNA sequence: TGCAGTGCTAGAGATGGGACTAGCGGGAGGGACGAGCAGTACTTC. It codes for CSARDGTSGRDEQYF.

This clonotype was seen many times. The gene calls are TRBV12-3 or TRBV12-4 and TRBJ1-5; D perhaps matches TRBD1 (5 bases). The CDR3 spans 17 residues. The germline V and J ends were trimmed by 7 bases and 0 bases, with 19 bases remaining between them. The CDR3 is CASTTGGSVFSNQPQHF. CDR3 DNA sequence: TGTGCCAGCACTACAGGAGGGAGCGTTTTTAGCAATCAGCCCCAGCATTTT.

Many counts were recorded for this clonotype. This chain connects TRBV10-3 to TRBJ1-1, with D possibly being TRBD1 (5 bases). CDR1 is ENHRY and CDR2 is SYGVKD in the germline V gene. The CDR3 has 14 amino acids. Between the trimmed V and J ends, which lost 7 bases and 1 base, there was a span of 13 bases. CDR3 residues: CAIKKEGANTEAFF. CDR3 nucleotide sequence: TGTGCCATCAAGAAGGAAGGGGCGAACACTGAAGCTTTCTTT.

The table lists this clonotype with many counts. This sequence joins TRBV7-8 and TRBJ2-3; D remains unclear. Trimming pared 6 bases from V and 0 bases from J, leaving 16 bases between. CDR1 and CDR2 (germline): SGHVS, FQNEAQ. The CDR3 extends over 16 amino acids. The CDR3 coding sequence is TGTGCCAGCAGTCCATCGTGGAGACAAAGCACAGATACGCAGTATTTT. This gives the protein CASSPSWRQSTDTQYF. The variable domain in full, with the rest retrieved from reference TRBV7-8 and TRBJ2-3, is GAGVSQSPRYKVAKRGQDVALRCDPISGHVSLFWYQQALGQGPEFLTYFQNEAQLDKSGLPSDRFFAERPEGSVSTLKIQRTQQEDSAVYLCASSPSWRQSTDTQYFGPGTRLTVL.

This clonotype was observed many times. The chain has TRBV24-1 and TRBJ2-5; D ambiguous. V was clipped by 3 bases and J by 0 bases, with 13 bases between them. This CDR3 is 16 amino acids long. Germline CDR1 is KGHDR and CDR2 is SFDVKD. As DNA, the CDR3 is TGTGCCACCAGTGATCTCCGACCCCGGTACCAAGAGACCCAGTACTTC. As protein: CATSDLRPRYQETQYF.

The chain carries TRBV28 and TRBJ2-6; 7 bases map to TRBD2. CDR1 is MDHEN, CDR2 SYDVKM, per germline. The CDR3 totals 17 residues. Losses at the gene ends were 5 bases for V and 0 bases for J; bases not matched to a gene: 7. The CDR3 nucleotides read TGTGCCAGCAGTCCGCGGGGGAAATTCTCTGGGGCCAACGTCCTGACTTTC. It specifies CASSPRGKFSGANVLTF. Filled out from reference TRBV28 and TRBJ2-6, the complete variable domain reads DVKVTQSSRYLVKRTGEKVFLECVQDMDHENMFWYRQDPGLGLRLIYFSYDVKMKEKGDIPEGYSVSREKKERFSLILESASTNQTSMYLCASSPRGKFSGANVLTFGAGSRLTVL.

This clonotype was detected many times. This chain connects TRBV30 to TRBJ1-5; 7 nucleotides align to TRBD1. There are 15 residues in the CDR3. V lost 3 bases and J lost 11; bases outside the gene matches: 16. Germline lookup yields CDR1 GTSNPN and CDR2 SVGIG (reference sequence). The CDR3 loop reads CAWSPHGQVRTSQHF. The DNA for the CDR3 is TGTGCCTGGAGCCCTCACGGACAGGTTCGAACCTCCCAGCATTTT. Using reference TRBV30 and TRBJ1-5 for the parts outside the CDR3, the full variable domain is SQTIHQWPATLVQPVGSPLSLECTVEGTSNPNLYWYRQAAGRGLQLLFYSVGIGQISSEVPQNLSASRPQDRQFILSSKKLLLSDSGFYLCAWSPHGQVRTSQHFGDGTRLSIL.

The rearrangement uses TRBV28 and TRBJ1-5; TRBD1 might be the D (6 bases). The CDR3 is 15 amino acids. Germline V gives CDR1 MDHEN, CDR2 SYDVKM. Trimming stripped 6 bases from V and 3 bases from J, with 15 bases between. The CDR3 protein is CASSPSTGFNQPQHF. CDR3 in DNA: TGTGCCAGCAGCCCATCCACAGGGTTCAATCAGCCCCAGCATTTT.

Many counts were recorded for this clonotype. The chain couples TRBV12-3 or TRBV12-4 to TRBJ1-4; D is ambiguous. Trimming took 7 bases from V and 6 from J, leaving 12 bases between them. This CDR3 is built from 13 residues. In nucleotides, the CDR3 is TGTGCCAGCATGGGCAAGGGATATGAAAAACTGTTTTTT. Its protein is CASMGKGYEKLFF.

This clonotype was seen many times. The CDR3 sequence is CASSSGTGVSPLHF. CDR3 coding DNA: TGTGCCAGCAGCTCGGGGACAGGGGTTTCACCCCTCCACTTT. This chain connects TRBV13 to TRBJ1-6, with 10 bases aligning to TRBD1. CDR1 is PRHDT, CDR2 FYEKMQ, per germline (reference sequence). The CDR3 totals 14 residues. The V segment lost 4 bases and the J segment 9 bases; nucleotides outside the gene matches: 3.

The table lists this clonotype with many counts. The chain joins TRBV5-6 to TRBJ1-5; D gene uncertain. V was cut by 3 bases and J by 0 bases, with 10 bases left in between. CDR1 SGHDT and CDR2 YYEEEE come from the germline V gene. This CDR3 contains 15 residues. CDR3 DNA sequence: TGTGCCAGCAGCTCCTTATCATCTAGCAATCAGCCCCAGCATTTT. Its translation is CASSSLSSSNQPQHF.